These T cell receptor beta chains were read from a single sample in a study of T-cell reconstitution after alpha-beta-depleted transplantation in children. Using its own MiXCR run on the PCR reads, TCRdb lists one record per CDR3 protein. The sample yields a few hundred thousand distinct CDR3 sequences, 25% to 30% seen once. Sample: PBMCs, taken before TCRalphabeta/CD19-depleted stem cell transplant. These receptor sequences come from a boy under two years old with Wiskott-Aldrich syndrome, due to receive a stem cell transplant. CDR3s include the opening cysteine and the closing phenylalanine or tryptophan. The D gene is left open where the match is weak. For some rows the clone size is stated as once, few or many, or as a class when expanded; others skip it.

d_call | j_call | v_call | clone_size | cdr3_nt | cdr3_aa
NA | TRBJ2-1 | TRBV11-2 | NA | TGTGCCAGCAGCTTAATGGTGGTTCGGACAAGGGGCAAGAACAATGAGCAGTTCTTC | CASSLMVVRTRGKNNEQFF
TRBD1 | TRBJ1-5 | TRBV29-1 | NA | TGCAGCGTTGGGACAGGGGGCAATCAGCCCCAGCATTTT | CSVGTGGNQPQHF
NA | TRBJ1-1 | TRBV18 | NA | TGTGCCAGCTCTCCATCTCAGAACACTGAAGCTTTCTTT | CASSPSQNTEAFF
NA | TRBJ2-3 | TRBV5-1 | NA | TGCGCCAGCAGCCAGGGACTTCCCGGGGATACGCAGTATTTT | CASSQGLPGDTQYF
NA | TRBJ2-5 | TRBV5-1 | few | TGCGCCAGCAGCTACGTGTCCGCTCAAGAGACCCAGTACTTC | CASSYVSAQETQYF
NA | TRBJ2-1 | TRBV2 | NA | TGTGCCAGCCAAGGGGTGGGGTACAATGAGCAGTTCTTC | CASQGVGYNEQFF
NA | TRBJ2-5 | TRBV6-5 | NA | TGTGCCAGCAGTTACTCAGGCCAAGAGACCCAGTACTTC | CASSYSGQETQYF
TRBD1 | TRBJ1-5 | TRBV18 | NA | TGTGCCAGCTCAATCCTACCAGGGGGCGTTGATCAGCCCCAGCATTTT | CASSILPGGVDQPQHF
TRBD2 | TRBJ2-7 | TRBV11-2 | NA | TGTGCCAGCAGTTTCGGGACTAGCGGAAACTGGGGCTACGAGCAGTACTTC | CASSFGTSGNWGYEQYF
NA | TRBJ1-1 | TRBV27 | NA | TGTGCCAGCAGCCCCGGACAGTTTATGAACACTGAAGCTTTCTTT | CASSPGQFMNTEAFF